This T cell receptor beta chain came from a study of blood T cell repertoires in COVID-19. About the research overall: The cDNA or gDNA used as material had been derived from T cells, B-cell-depleted T cells, or PBMCs.

CDR3 length: 18 amino acids. With 5 bases removed from V and 1 base from J, the gap between germline ends came to 24 bases. The V gene's germline CDR1 is SGHTA and CDR2 FQGNSA. The table came from immunoSEQ multiplex PCR; TCRdb's copy has only in-frame clones and leaves some out. The repertoire holds under 75,000 clones, roughly three quarters seen once, with less than 7% in the top ten. The material sequenced was peripheral blood. The chain combines TRBV7-2 with TRBJ2-7, with D perhaps TRBD2 (6 bases). The clonotype originates from a woman aged 70-85 years with acute or convalescent COVID-19. The CDR3: CASSHIGKGGAQSYEQYF. The CDR3 DNA reads TGTGCCAGCAGCCATATAGGAAAAGGCGGGGCCCAATCCTACGAGCAGTACTTC.